The 17 T cell receptor beta chains in this list originate from one sample, sequenced in a study of control samples from healthy donors and cancer patients. The method was immunoSEQ multiplex PCR; TCRdb's version includes in-frame clones alone and lacks a portion of them. The table has 57,000 or so clones, around 87% seen once. Sequencing was performed on PBMCs. The origin of the receptors is a man between 60 and 70 years old with colorectal cancer.

This clone was counted a single time. V and J are TRBV5-5 and TRBJ2-7, with D uncertain. With 0 bases removed from V and 6 bases from J, the gap between germline ends came to 10 bases. The CDR3 is made up of 13 amino acids. Germline loops: CDR1 SGHKS, CDR2 YYEKEE (reference sequence). CDR3 loop: CASSLAGQFEQYF. CDR3 coding DNA: TGTGCCAGCAGCTTGGCCGGGCAGTTCGAGCAGTACTTC. The whole variable domain, filled in from reference TRBV5-5 and TRBJ2-7, reads DAGVTQSPTHLIKTRGQQVTLRCSPISGHKSVSWYQQVLGQGPQFIFQYYEKEERGRGNFPDRFSARQFPNYSSELNVNALLLGDSALYLCASSLAGQFEQYFGPGTRLTVT.

In the case of this clone: This specimen includes other DNA sequences encoding the same CDR3. The J gene is TRBJ1-5, the V gene TRBV9; D is unclear. Germline-derived CDR1 and CDR2 are SGDLS and YYNGEE. The CDR3 loop spans 14 amino acids. Trimming left V 0 bases short and J 1 base short, with 5 bases between. CDR3 coding DNA: TGTGCCAGCAGCGTAGACGGGAGCAATCAGCCCCAGCATTTT. This encodes CASSVDGSNQPQHF.

Worth noting for this clone: This sample also contains other DNA sequences that code for the same CDR3. The chain joins TRBV7-2 to TRBJ2-3; D perhaps matches TRBD1 (6 bases). Germline assignment: CDR1 SGHTA and CDR2 FQGNSA. With 1 base removed from V and 0 bases from J, the gap between germline ends came to 8 bases. CDR3 size: 15 residues. CDR3 sequence: CASSLGGLSTDTQYF. CDR3 sequence (DNA): TGTGCCAGCAGCTTAGGGGGGCTCAGCACAGATACGCAGTATTTT.

This chain links TRBV5-1 with TRBJ2-2, with TRBD1 identical over 7 bases. This CDR3 has 15 residues. Per germline, CDR1 SGHRS and CDR2 YFSETQ. V shed 4 bases and J 7 bases; nucleotides not matched to a gene: 10. The CDR3 here is CASSPGQPQGGELFF. CDR3 nucleotides: TGCGCCAGCAGCCCGGGACAGCCTCAGGGCGGGGAGCTGTTTTTT.

V is TRBV27 and J is TRBJ2-5, with 8 bases identical to TRBD1. Germline values: CDR1 MNHEY, CDR2 SMNVEV (reference sequence). Losses at the gene ends were 7 bases for V and 3 bases for J; bases not matched to a gene: 16. This CDR3 contains 17 residues. The CDR3 coding sequence is TGTGCCAGCACCACGACAGGGGCCGGGTATGGGGAAGAGACCCAGTACTTC. Encoded protein: CASTTTGAGYGEETQYF.

This chain links TRBV18 with TRBJ2-5; 15 nucleotides agree with TRBD2. Germline V CDR1 and CDR2: KGHSH, LQKENI. CDR3 length: 18 amino acids. With 3 bases clipped from V and 4 bases from J, the junction kept 9 bases outside the gene matches. This CDR3 reads CASSPPGLAGGRGETQYF. The CDR3 DNA follows: TGTGCCAGCTCACCCCCGGGACTAGCGGGGGGCCGGGGAGAGACCCAGTACTTC.

The rearrangement uses TRBV7-3 and TRBJ2-2; the match to TRBD2 covers 8 bases. In germline, CDR1 is SGHTA, CDR2 FQGTGA. The V segment lost 5 bases and the J segment 7 bases; nucleotides outside the gene matches: 12. The CDR3 is 16 amino acids. CDR3 sequence: CASSLFSGARDGELFF. The CDR3 bases are TGTGCCAGCAGCCTATTTAGCGGGGCGAGGGACGGGGAGCTGTTTTTT.

V gene TRBV30 combines with J gene TRBJ1-6; weak D call: TRBD1 (5 bases). Germline loops: CDR1 GTSNPN, CDR2 SVGIG (reference sequence). This CDR3 has 15 amino acids. Trimming left V 4 bases short and J 0 bases short, with 10 bases between. CDR3 nucleotides: TGTGCCTGGATGTCGCAGGGCTCCTATAATTCACCCCTCCACTTT. Protein sequence: CAWMSQGSYNSPLHF.

V is TRBV9 and J is TRBJ2-1, with a weak D call TRBD1 (5 bases). V was cut by 1 base and J by 5 bases, with 13 bases left in between. The CDR3 length is 15 residues. Germline CDR1 and CDR2: SGDLS and YYNGEE. CDR3 region: CASSVSGAANNEQFF. In DNA, the CDR3 is TGTGCCAGCAGCGTAAGTGGGGCAGCCAACAATGAGCAGTTCTTC. Full variable domain (missing parts from reference TRBV9 and TRBJ2-1): DSGVTQTPKHLITATGQRVTLRCSPRSGDLSVYWYQQSLDQGLQFLIQYYNGEERAKGNILERFSAQQFPDLHSELNLSSLELGDSALYFCASSVSGAANNEQFFGPGTRLTVL.

The chain recombines TRBV7-9 with TRBJ2-1; D remains unclear. Trimming took off 3 bases at V and 0 bases at J, with 6 bases between the two ends. This CDR3 has 14 residues. CDR1 and CDR2 from the germline V gene are SEHNR and FQNEAQ (reference sequence). The CDR3 loop reads CASSFSVSYNEQFF. The CDR3 nucleotides read TGTGCCAGCAGCTTTTCCGTCTCCTACAATGAGCAGTTCTTC.

This CDR3 reads CATQPTGTVDTGELFF. Here the CDR3 DNA reads TGTGCCACTCAACCGACCGGGACAGTGGACACCGGGGAGCTGTTTTTT. The J gene is TRBJ2-2, the V gene TRBV19; 7 bases line up with TRBD1. The length of the CDR3 is 16 residues. The ends lost 10 bases at V and 3 bases at J; junction bases unmatched: 14. Per the germline V gene, CDR1 is LNHDA and CDR2 is SQIVND (reference sequence).

V and J are TRBV5-1 and TRBJ2-2; TRBD1 agrees at 7 bases. The CDR3 extends over 15 amino acids. Trimming took 4 bases from V and 2 from J; bases not matched to a gene: 5. Per the germline V gene, CDR1 is SGHRS and CDR2 is YFSETQ. The CDR3: CASSPGQTNTGELFF. CDR3 bases: TGCGCCAGCAGCCCGGGACAGACAAACACCGGGGAGCTGTTTTTT.

The rearrangement links TRBV6-5 to TRBJ2-2, with a possible D match to TRBD1 (6 bases). Per germline, CDR1 MNHEY and CDR2 SVGAGI. V was pared by 7 bases and J by 1 base, with 10 bases between. This CDR3 comprises 14 residues. This chain's CDR3 is CASNTGLNTGELFF. The DNA of the CDR3 is TGTGCCAGCAATACAGGGCTGAACACCGGGGAGCTGTTTTTT.

This clone was seen more than once but under ten times. The chain combines TRBV2 with TRBJ2-5; 7 bases line up with TRBD2. V shed 4 bases and J 7 bases; nucleotides not matched to a gene: 6. Germline V lookup: CDR1 SNHLY, CDR2 FYNNEI. CDR3 length: 13 amino acids. The CDR3 DNA is TGTGCCAGCAGTGTTCTAGGGGAGGGGACCCAGTACTTC. Amino acid sequence: CASSVLGEGTQYF.

The rearrangement links TRBV19 to TRBJ2-5, with 8 bases that match TRBD1. The ends lost 3 bases at V and 7 bases at J; junction bases unmatched: 7. CDR1 is LNHDA and CDR2 is SQIVND in the germline V gene (reference sequence). The CDR3 is 14 residues long. CDR3 protein: CASSIGQGLATQYF. CDR3 in DNA: TGTGCCAGTAGTATTGGACAGGGATTGGCGACCCAGTACTTC. The full variable domain, in which reference TRBV19 and TRBJ2-5 provide the parts outside the CDR3, is DGGITQSPKYLFRKEGQNVTLSCEQNLNHDAMYWYRQDPGQGLRLIYYSQIVNDFQKGDIAEGYSVSREKKESFPLTVTSAQKNPTAFYLCASSIGQGLATQYFGPGTRLLVL.

The chain recombines TRBV5-1 with TRBJ1-6; D remains ambiguous. The V end was cut by 0 bases, the J end by 8 bases, with 15 bases between. This CDR3 is 16 amino acids long. The germline CDR1 and CDR2 sequences are SGHRS and YFSETQ. This chain's CDR3 is CASSLAPSGGYSPLHF. CDR3 nucleotides: TGCGCCAGCAGCTTGGCTCCCTCGGGCGGTTATTCACCCCTCCACTTT. Combining the CDR3 with reference TRBV5-1 and TRBJ1-6 gives the whole variable domain KAGVTQTPRYLIKTRGQQVTLSCSPISGHRSVSWYQQTPGQGLQFLFEYFSETQRNKGNFPGRFSGRQFSNSRSEMNVSTLELGDSALYLCASSLAPSGGYSPLHFGNGTRLTVT.

The gene calls are TRBV4-3 and TRBJ1-4, with a tentative D call TRBD1 (5 bases). V was shortened by 0 bases and J by 10 bases, with 15 bases between the two germline ends. This CDR3 region has 15 residues. Germline CDR1 is LGHNA and CDR2 is YSLEER. The CDR3 nucleotides read TGCGCCAGCAGCCAAGATTGGGCGGGGGTTGGAAAACTGTTTTTT. This translates into CASSQDWAGVGKLFF.